This TCR beta chain was found in a study of blood T cell repertoires in COVID-19. Study-wide context: Acute-phase and convalescent COVID-19 samples originated in the United States, Italy and Spain. Nucleic acid was either cDNA or gDNA, and it came from T cells, B-cell-depleted T cells, or PBMCs.

Original methodology: Researchers report that nucleated cell counts were estimated from reference gene primer amplification. TCRdb's table, derived via immunoSEQ multiplex PCR, lists solely in-frame clones and lacks some. Clone size and the V and J calls come from that table; the DNA yielded D and trimming. The data hold roughly 70,000 clones, with about four fifths observed a single time. Trimming took 6 bases from V and 0 from J, leaving 14 bases between them. There are 15 residues in the CDR3. Per germline, CDR1 LNHDA and CDR2 SQIVND (reference sequence). This clonotype was obtained from a human donor in a cohort sampled during active COVID-19. The chain links TRBV19 to TRBJ1-2, with D possibly TRBD1 on 6 matching bases. The sample consisted of peripheral blood. The CDR3 loop is CASSQGQTSNYGYTF. For the CDR3, the DNA is TGTGCCAGTAGCCAAGGACAGACTTCTAACTATGGCTACACCTTC.